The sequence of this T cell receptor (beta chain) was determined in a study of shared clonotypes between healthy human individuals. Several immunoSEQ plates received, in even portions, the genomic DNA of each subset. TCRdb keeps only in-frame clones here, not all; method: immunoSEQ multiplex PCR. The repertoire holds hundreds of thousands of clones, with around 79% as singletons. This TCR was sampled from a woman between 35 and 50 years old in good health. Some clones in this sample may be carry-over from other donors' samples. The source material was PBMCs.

CDR3 region: CASSPGGGPDQPQHF. In nucleotides, the CDR3 is TGTGCCAGCAGTCCCGGGGGGGGTCCGGATCAGCCCCAGCATTTT. The V and J genes are TRBV28 and TRBJ1-5; D perhaps matches TRBD1 (5 bases). Trimming left V 5 bases short and J 5 bases short, with 16 bases between. This CDR3 has 15 residues. Germline V gives CDR1 MDHEN, CDR2 SYDVKM. The variable domain in full, with the rest retrieved from reference TRBV28 and TRBJ1-5, is DVKVTQSSRYLVKRTGEKVFLECVQDMDHENMFWYRQDPGLGLRLIYFSYDVKMKEKGDIPEGYSVSREKKERFSLILESASTNQTSMYLCASSPGGGPDQPQHFGDGTRLSIL.